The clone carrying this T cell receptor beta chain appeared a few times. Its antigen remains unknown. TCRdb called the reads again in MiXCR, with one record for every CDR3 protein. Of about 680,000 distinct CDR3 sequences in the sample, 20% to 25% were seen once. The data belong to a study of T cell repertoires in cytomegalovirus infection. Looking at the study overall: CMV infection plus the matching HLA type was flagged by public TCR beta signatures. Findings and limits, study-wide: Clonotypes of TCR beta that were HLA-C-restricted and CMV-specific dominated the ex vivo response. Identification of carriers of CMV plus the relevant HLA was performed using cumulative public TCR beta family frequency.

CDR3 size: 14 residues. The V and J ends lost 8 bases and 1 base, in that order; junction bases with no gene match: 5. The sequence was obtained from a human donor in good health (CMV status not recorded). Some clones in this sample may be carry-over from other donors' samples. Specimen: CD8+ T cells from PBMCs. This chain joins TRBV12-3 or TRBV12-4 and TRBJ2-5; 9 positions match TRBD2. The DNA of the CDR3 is TGTGCCAGCGGGTCGGGACTAGCCCAAGAGACCCAGTACTTC. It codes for CASGSGLAQETQYF.